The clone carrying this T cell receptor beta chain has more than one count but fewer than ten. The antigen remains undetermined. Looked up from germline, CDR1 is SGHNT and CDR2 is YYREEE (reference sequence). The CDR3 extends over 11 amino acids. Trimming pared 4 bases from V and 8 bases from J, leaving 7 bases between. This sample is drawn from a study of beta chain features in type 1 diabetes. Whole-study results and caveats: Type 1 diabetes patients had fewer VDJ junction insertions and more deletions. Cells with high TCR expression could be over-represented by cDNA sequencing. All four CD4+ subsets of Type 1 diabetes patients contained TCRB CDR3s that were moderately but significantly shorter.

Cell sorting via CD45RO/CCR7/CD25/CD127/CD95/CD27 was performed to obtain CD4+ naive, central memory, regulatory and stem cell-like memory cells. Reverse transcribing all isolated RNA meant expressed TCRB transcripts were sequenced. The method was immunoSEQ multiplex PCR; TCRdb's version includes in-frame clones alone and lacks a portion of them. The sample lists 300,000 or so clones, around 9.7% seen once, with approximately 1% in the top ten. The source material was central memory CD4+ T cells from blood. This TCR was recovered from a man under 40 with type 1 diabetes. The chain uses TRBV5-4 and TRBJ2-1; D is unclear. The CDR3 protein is CASSHKDEQFF. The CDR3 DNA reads TGTGCCAGCAGCCACAAAGATGAGCAGTTCTTC.